This T cell receptor beta chain was profiled in a study of blood T cell repertoires in COVID-19. Study processing details: Amplification of reference gene primers was used by the study to estimate nucleated cell counts. Clones were sequenced by immunoSEQ multiplex PCR, and TCRdb holds only the in-frame ones, with some missing. V, J and clone size derive from that table, while D and trimming were established from the DNA sequence. The sample consists of fewer than 200,000 clones, around 84% of them appearing once. Germline assignment: CDR1 SGHAT and CDR2 FQNNGV. V lost 0 bases to trimming and J lost 0 bases, with 8 bases between them. The CDR3 contains 16 residues. Each participant's cohort was designated according to participant-reported clinical history.

This chain joins TRBV11-2 and TRBJ1-4, with unresolved D. Sequenced input: PBMCs or T cells enriched from blood (not recorded which). The origin of this receptor is a man aged 50 or older who had recovered from COVID-19. The CDR3 DNA is TGTGCCAGCAGCTTAGATCGGTCTGCAACTAATGAAAAACTGTTTTTT. Amino acids: CASSLDRSATNEKLFF.